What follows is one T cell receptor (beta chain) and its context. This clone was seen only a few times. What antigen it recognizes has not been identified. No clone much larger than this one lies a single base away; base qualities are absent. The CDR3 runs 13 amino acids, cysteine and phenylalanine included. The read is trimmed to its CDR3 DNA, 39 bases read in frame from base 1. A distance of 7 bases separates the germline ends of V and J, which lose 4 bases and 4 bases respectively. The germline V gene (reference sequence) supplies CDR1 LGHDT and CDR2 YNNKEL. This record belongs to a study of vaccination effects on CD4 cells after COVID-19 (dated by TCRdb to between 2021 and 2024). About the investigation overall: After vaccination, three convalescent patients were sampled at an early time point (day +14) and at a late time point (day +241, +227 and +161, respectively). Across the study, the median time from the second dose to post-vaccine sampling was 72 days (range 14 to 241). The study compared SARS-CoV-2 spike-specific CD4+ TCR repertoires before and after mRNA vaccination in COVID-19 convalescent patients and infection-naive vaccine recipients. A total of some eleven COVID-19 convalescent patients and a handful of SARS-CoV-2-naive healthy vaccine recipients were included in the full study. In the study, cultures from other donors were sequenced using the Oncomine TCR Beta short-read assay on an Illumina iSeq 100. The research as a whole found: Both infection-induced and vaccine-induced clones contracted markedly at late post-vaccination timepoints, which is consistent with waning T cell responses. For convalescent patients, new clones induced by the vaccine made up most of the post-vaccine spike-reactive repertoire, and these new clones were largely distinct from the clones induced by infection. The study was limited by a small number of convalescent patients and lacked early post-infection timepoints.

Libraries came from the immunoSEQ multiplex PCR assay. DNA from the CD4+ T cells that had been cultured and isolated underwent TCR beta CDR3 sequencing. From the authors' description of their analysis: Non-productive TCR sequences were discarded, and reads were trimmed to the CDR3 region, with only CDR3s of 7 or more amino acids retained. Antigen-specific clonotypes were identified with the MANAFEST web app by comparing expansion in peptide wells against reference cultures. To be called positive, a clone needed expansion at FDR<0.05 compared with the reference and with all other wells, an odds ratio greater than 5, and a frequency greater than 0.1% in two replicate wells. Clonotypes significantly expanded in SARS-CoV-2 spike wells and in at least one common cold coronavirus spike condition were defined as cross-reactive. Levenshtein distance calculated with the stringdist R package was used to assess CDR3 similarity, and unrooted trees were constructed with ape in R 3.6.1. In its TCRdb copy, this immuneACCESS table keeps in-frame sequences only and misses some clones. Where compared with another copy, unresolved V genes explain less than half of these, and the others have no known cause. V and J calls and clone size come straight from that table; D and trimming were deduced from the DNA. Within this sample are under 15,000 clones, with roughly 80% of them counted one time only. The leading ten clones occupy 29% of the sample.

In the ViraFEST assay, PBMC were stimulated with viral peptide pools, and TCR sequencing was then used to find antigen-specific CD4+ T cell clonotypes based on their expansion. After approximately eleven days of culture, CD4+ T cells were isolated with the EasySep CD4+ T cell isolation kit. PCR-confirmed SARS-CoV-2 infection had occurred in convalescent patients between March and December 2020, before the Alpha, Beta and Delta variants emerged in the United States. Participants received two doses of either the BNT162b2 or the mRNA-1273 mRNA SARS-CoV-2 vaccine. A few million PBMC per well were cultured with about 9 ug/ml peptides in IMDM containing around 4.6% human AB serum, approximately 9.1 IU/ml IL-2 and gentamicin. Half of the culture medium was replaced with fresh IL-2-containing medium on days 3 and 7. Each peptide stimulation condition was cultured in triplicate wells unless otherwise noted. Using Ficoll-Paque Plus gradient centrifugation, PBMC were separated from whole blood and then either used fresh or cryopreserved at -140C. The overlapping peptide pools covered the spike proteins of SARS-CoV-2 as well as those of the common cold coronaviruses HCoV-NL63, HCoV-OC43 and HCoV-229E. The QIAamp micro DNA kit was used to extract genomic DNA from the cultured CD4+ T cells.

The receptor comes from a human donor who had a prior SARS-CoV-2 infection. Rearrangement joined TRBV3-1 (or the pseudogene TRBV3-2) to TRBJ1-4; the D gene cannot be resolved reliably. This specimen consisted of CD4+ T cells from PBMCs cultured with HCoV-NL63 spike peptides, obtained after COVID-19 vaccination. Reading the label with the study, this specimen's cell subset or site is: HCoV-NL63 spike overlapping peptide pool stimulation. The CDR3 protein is CASSLQSNEKLFF. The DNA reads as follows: TGTGCCAGCAGCCTACAGAGTAATGAAAAACTGTTTTTT.